One and the same sample provided the 29 T cell receptor beta chains below, sequenced in a study of human thymus T cells. Obtained as resections during corrective heart surgery, the thymus tissue was then studied. Generated by immunoSEQ multiplex PCR, the TCRdb table keeps only in-frame clones and is missing some. The sample holds more than 70,000 clones, 96% seen once. Sequencing used thymus tissue. Every receptor here comes from a boy younger than two with a congenital heart defect but otherwise immunologically healthy.

The rearrangement uses TRBV11-1 and TRBJ1-1; 7 bases align to TRBD1. Germline values: CDR1 SGHAT, CDR2 FQDESV (reference sequence). CDR3 length: 16 residues. V was pared by 2 bases and J by 5 bases, with 11 bases of the junction left unmatched. The CDR3 loop reads CASSLSGGALGTEAFF. The CDR3 region has the DNA TGTGCCAGCAGCTTATCAGGGGGGGCCCTGGGGACTGAAGCTTTCTTT.

This clone was seen a single time. The chain uses TRBV4-1 and TRBJ2-2; D may be TRBD2 (5 bases). CDR3 length: 16 amino acids. From germline, CDR1 is MGHRA and CDR2 YSYEKL. V was clipped by 2 bases and J by 0 bases, with 10 bases between them. CDR3 loop: CASSQPRGSNTGELFF. CDR3 sequence (DNA): TGCGCCAGCAGCCAACCACGCGGGTCGAACACCGGGGAGCTGTTTTTT.

The chain has TRBV19 and TRBJ1-2, with D possibly TRBD1 on 5 matching bases. This CDR3 has 13 residues. Between the trimmed V and J ends, which lost 4 bases and 8 bases, there was a span of 14 bases. Germline V gene sequence: CDR1 LNHDA, CDR2 SQIVND (reference sequence). The DNA for the CDR3 is TGTGCCAGTAGTAGTCGACAGCTGGGGGGCTACACCTTC. Translating it yields CASSSRQLGGYTF.

The genes are TRBV19 and TRBJ2-2; TRBD2 agrees at 13 bases. This CDR3 region has 22 residues. Germline CDR1 is LNHDA and CDR2 is SQIVND (reference sequence). The V gene end was trimmed by 0 bases and the J gene end by 4 bases; junction bases not matched to a gene: 17. The CDR3 sequence is CASSIEREGFTSGRASTGELFF. In DNA form, the CDR3 reads TGTGCCAGTAGTATAGAAAGAGAAGGGTTTACTAGCGGGAGGGCGAGCACCGGGGAGCTGTTTTTT.

The chain employs TRBV19 and TRBJ1-6, with a weak D call TRBD1 (6 bases). V lost 7 bases and J 5 bases, leaving 15 bases between the germline ends. The CDR3 loop spans 15 amino acids. CDR1 and CDR2 from the germline V gene are LNHDA and SQIVND (reference sequence). CDR3 region: CASTPTGPHNSPLHF. CDR3 coding DNA: TGTGCCAGTACCCCGACAGGCCCTCATAATTCACCCCTCCACTTT.

The chain has TRBV7-2 and TRBJ2-7, with D possibly being TRBD1 (6 bases). The CDR3 length is 15 residues. V was shortened by 4 bases and J by 3 bases, with 16 bases between the two germline ends. Germline CDR1 reads SGHTA; CDR2 reads FQGNSA. This CDR3 reads CASSSWEKGVYEQYF. CDR3 DNA sequence: TGTGCCAGCAGCTCTTGGGAGAAGGGGGTCTACGAGCAGTACTTC. Combining the CDR3 with reference TRBV7-2 and TRBJ2-7 gives the whole variable domain GAGVSQSPSNKVTEKGKDVELRCDPISGHTALYWYRQSLGQGLEFLIYFQGNSAPDKSGLPSDRFSAERTGGSVSTLTIQRTQQEDSAVYLCASSSWEKGVYEQYFGPGTRLTVT.

The V and J genes are TRBV6-1 and TRBJ2-7, with 7 bases that match TRBD2. This CDR3 spans 12 amino acids. Germline V gene sequence: CDR1 MNHNS, CDR2 SASEGT. Trimming took 7 bases from V and 3 from J; bases not matched to a gene: 3. The CDR3 coding sequence is TGTGCCAGCACGGGACTACACTACGAGCAGTACTTC. It translates to CASTGLHYEQYF.

The chain links TRBV10-1 to TRBJ1-5; tentative D call: TRBD1 (6 bases). The CDR3 loop spans 14 amino acids. CDR1 is WNHNN, CDR2 SYGVQD, per germline (reference sequence). The CDR3 sequence is CFQGFLASNQPQHF. In DNA form, the CDR3 reads TGCTTTCAGGGGTTTCTCGCTAGCAATCAGCCCCAGCATTTT.

This chain connects TRBV4-3 to TRBJ2-1; the D gene could be TRBD1 or TRBD2 (6 bases each). V was cut by 1 base and J by 2 bases, with 15 bases left in between. The CDR3 has 17 residues. Germline CDR1 and CDR2: LGHNA and YSLEER. The CDR3 region is CASSQVRPGAAYNEQFF. As DNA, the CDR3 is TGCGCCAGCAGCCAAGTTCGGCCGGGGGCAGCCTACAATGAGCAGTTCTTC.

Concerning this clone: One junction end does not reproduce the germline sequence, and a read error may be involved. The chain joins TRBV28 to TRBJ1-1; D possibly corresponds to TRBD1 (6 bases). The CDR3 runs to 15 residues. Germline-derived CDR1 and CDR2 are MDHEN and SYDVKM. CDR3 loop: CASSFFSGGPARRVF. As DNA, the CDR3 is TGTGCCAGCAGTTTTTTCTCGGGGGGCCCCGCTAGGCGTGTCTTT.

The chain joins TRBV5-1 to TRBJ2-2; 9 bases are a match to TRBD2. The J segment lost 2 bases and the V segment lost 5 bases, leaving 10 bases of the junction unmatched. The length of the CDR3 is 17 residues. Germline V lookup: CDR1 SGHRS, CDR2 YFSETQ. In DNA form, the CDR3 reads TGCGCCAGCAGTAATCCTGAGCGGGAGGAAAACACCGGGGAGCTGTTTTTT. This codes for CASSNPEREENTGELFF.

The gene calls are TRBV2 and TRBJ1-1, with D unclear. V was trimmed by 2 bases and J by 8 bases, leaving 12 bases between them. The length of the CDR3 is 13 residues. Germline V gives CDR1 SNHLY, CDR2 FYNNEI. The CDR3 region has the DNA TGTGCCAGCAGTGAACGTCAGTCTGAAGAAGCTTTCTTT. Translated: CASSERQSEEAFF.

The rearrangement uses TRBV6-4 and TRBJ2-1; TRBD1 agrees at 9 bases. From germline, CDR1 is MRHNA and CDR2 SNTAGT. With 3 bases clipped from V and 5 bases from J, the junction kept 8 bases outside the gene matches. CDR3 length: 16 amino acids. The CDR3 sequence is CASSDTTGQGHNEQFF. The CDR3 coding sequence is TGTGCCAGCAGTGATACAACGGGACAGGGCCACAATGAGCAGTTCTTC.

The rearrangement uses TRBV2 and TRBJ1-1; 7 positions agree with TRBD1. The J segment lost 4 bases and the V segment lost 5 bases, leaving 7 bases of the junction unmatched. CDR3 length: 14 residues. The germline V gene encodes CDR1 SNHLY and CDR2 FYNNEI. This CDR3 reads CASSFQGGGTEAFF. DNA for the CDR3: TGTGCCAGCAGTTTTCAGGGGGGCGGCACTGAAGCTTTCTTT.

This clone has just one count. This sequence joins TRBV11-2 and TRBJ2-1; TRBD2 aligns across 7 bases. Germline V gene data show CDR1 as SGHAT and CDR2 as FQNNGV. This CDR3 is 15 amino acids long. The J segment lost 4 bases and the V segment lost 6 bases, leaving 9 bases of the junction unmatched. The CDR3 loop reads CASSTLADSYNEQFF. The CDR3, as DNA: TGTGCCAGCAGTACGCTAGCGGATTCTTACAATGAGCAGTTCTTC.

This clone was counted a single time. V and J are TRBV27 and TRBJ2-1, with 7 nucleotides matching TRBD1. This CDR3 has 16 residues. Losses at the gene ends were 5 bases for V and 3 bases for J; bases not matched to a gene: 10. Per germline, CDR1 MNHEY and CDR2 SMNVEV (reference sequence). CDR3 sequence reads: CASSEESGQSYNEQFF. In DNA, the CDR3 is TGTGCCAGCAGTGAAGAATCGGGACAGAGCTACAATGAGCAGTTCTTC.

This rearrangement joins TRBV14 to TRBJ2-1; TRBD1 aligns across 9 bases. The CDR3 is 17 amino acids. With 4 bases clipped from V and 6 bases from J, the junction kept 13 bases outside the gene matches. In germline, CDR1 is SGHDN, CDR2 FVKESK. The CDR3 DNA sequence: TGTGCCAGCAGCCCGGGACAGGGTAAAGACTACTGCAATGAGCAGTTCTTC. Its protein product is CASSPGQGKDYCNEQFF.

The CDR3 region has the DNA TGTGCCAGCAGCCCGCACCACTACAATCGTAGCACAGATACGCAGTATTTT. It specifies CASSPHHYNRSTDTQYF. The chain couples TRBV7-2 to TRBJ2-3, with no clear D. V lost 5 bases and J lost 0, with 18 bases in between. The CDR3 covers 17 residues. The germline V gene encodes CDR1 SGHTA and CDR2 FQGNSA.

The chain couples TRBV5-6 to TRBJ1-1; D is uncertain. CDR3 length: 12 amino acids. Trimming stripped 5 bases from V and 4 bases from J, with 9 bases between. CDR1 and CDR2 (germline): SGHDT, YYEEEE. The CDR3 sequence is CASSLEGTEAFF. CDR3 DNA: TGTGCCAGCAGTCTCGAGGGCACTGAAGCTTTCTTT.

V and J are TRBV5-6 and TRBJ2-3; 10 bases fit TRBD2. CDR1 is SGHDT and CDR2 is YYEEEE in the germline V gene. The V segment lost 2 bases and the J segment 2 bases; nucleotides outside the gene matches: 8. The CDR3 runs to 17 residues. The CDR3 protein is CASSLGSTSGATDTQYF. CDR3 DNA: TGTGCCAGCAGCTTAGGTAGCACTAGCGGGGCCACAGATACGCAGTATTTT.

This chain connects TRBV29-1 to TRBJ2-7; D might be TRBD1 or TRBD2, each matching 5 bases. Per the germline V gene, CDR1 is SQVTM and CDR2 is ANQGSEA. The CDR3 runs to 16 residues. Trimming pared 2 bases from V and 0 bases from J, leaving 17 bases between. CDR3 coding DNA: TGCAGCGTTGAAACCAAGACCGGGGCCGCCTCCTACGAGCAGTACTTC. Protein: CSVETKTGAASYEQYF.

The chain couples TRBV21-1 to TRBJ1-5; the table's D gene call, TRBD1, was not cross checked with the DNA. TRBV21-1 is a pseudogene. This CDR3 spans 12 amino acids. The CDR3 sequence is CARDRVQQPQHF. CDR3 nucleotide sequence: TGTGCCAGAGACAGGGTTCAACAGCCCCAGCATTTT.

The V gene is TRBV7-2, the J gene TRBJ2-5; 8 nucleotides align to TRBD2. CDR1 SGHTA and CDR2 FQGNSA come from the germline V gene. The CDR3 has 19 residues. Unmatched junction bases numbered 17, after V lost 1 base and J lost 4 bases. Written as DNA, the CDR3 is TGTGCCAGCAGCTTAGATTCTCGGTTTTTGGGCGGGAGGAGAGAGACCCAGTACTTC. Translated, it gives CASSLDSRFLGGRRETQYF.

The gene calls are TRBV5-1 and TRBJ2-5, with D perhaps assigned TRBD1 or TRBD2 (5 bases each). Trimming stripped 2 bases from V and 5 bases from J, with 10 bases between. The CDR3 contains 13 residues. From germline, CDR1 is SGHRS and CDR2 YFSETQ. The CDR3 DNA reads TGCGCCAGCAGCTTAAGGGGAGATGAGACCCAGTACTTC. Its protein product is CASSLRGDETQYF.

J is TRBJ1-2 and V is TRBV28; TRBD1 matches 10 bases. Trimming cost V 5 bases and J 8 bases; bases outside gene matches: 8. CDR3 length: 14 residues. Germline-derived CDR1 and CDR2 are MDHEN and SYDVKM. The CDR3 loop reads CASSRTGGRPGYTF. The CDR3 DNA is TGTGCCAGCAGTAGGACAGGGGGGCGTCCCGGCTACACCTTC.

V is TRBV13 and J is TRBJ2-3; D unclear. Trimming removed 4 bases from V and 3 bases from J, with 5 bases in between. The CDR3 contains 12 residues. Germline CDR1 is PRHDT and CDR2 is FYEKMQ (reference sequence). The DNA of the CDR3 is TGTGCCAGCAGCTCCAAGACAGATACGCAGTATTTT. Translating it yields CASSSKTDTQYF.

The chain couples TRBV27 to TRBJ2-1; 8 bases agree with TRBD2. The CDR3 contains 14 residues. Per the germline V gene, CDR1 is MNHEY and CDR2 is SMNVEV (reference sequence). V was clipped by 5 bases and J by 4 bases; unmatched bases: 4. CDR3 sequence (DNA): TGTGCCAGCAGTGATACTAGCGGTTACAATGAGCAGTTCTTC. As protein: CASSDTSGYNEQFF.

This chain connects TRBV7-6 to TRBJ2-6; TRBD1 might be the D (6 bases). The germline gives CDR1 SGHVS, CDR2 FNYEAQ. The V gene lost 1 base and the J gene lost 2 bases, with 15 bases spanning the gap. The CDR3 extends over 18 amino acids. CDR3 residues: CASSLEEAGQTGANVLTF. As DNA, the CDR3 is TGTGCCAGCAGCTTAGAAGAGGCCGGACAGACTGGGGCCAACGTCCTGACTTTC.

The chain combines TRBV5-4 with TRBJ2-3, with TRBD2 identical over 11 bases. CDR1 and CDR2 from the germline V gene are SGHNT and YYREEE (reference sequence). The CDR3 runs to 16 residues. Losses at the gene ends were 4 bases for V and 4 bases for J; bases not matched to a gene: 8. The CDR3 loop reads CASSAHSGGAPDTQYF. CDR3 DNA sequence: TGTGCCAGCAGCGCCCATAGCGGGGGGGCCCCAGATACGCAGTATTTT.